These 2 T cell receptor beta chains came from one sample sequenced in a study of control samples from healthy donors and cancer patients. Measured with immunoSEQ multiplex PCR; TCRdb has only the in-frame clones, and not every one. The table records about 110,000 clones, 90% of them present only once. Sequencing was done on a sample of blood. These receptors all come from a human donor in good health. The donor label of this sample is uncertain.

The genes are TRBV5-6 and TRBJ1-1, with a tentative D call TRBD1 (5 bases). The V gene's germline CDR1 is SGHDT and CDR2 YYEEEE. V lost 1 base to trimming and J lost 10 bases, with 11 bases between them. This CDR3 region has 12 residues. The CDR3 DNA is TGTGCCAGCAGCTTGTATCGGGGGGGAGCTTTCTTT. Protein product: CASSLYRGGAFF.

This chain joins TRBV6-5 and TRBJ1-1, with D possibly being TRBD1 (6 bases). From germline, CDR1 is MNHEY and CDR2 SVGAGI. The CDR3 has 14 amino acids. V was cut by 7 bases and J by 1 base, with 13 bases left in between. The CDR3 here is CASIQGHPNTEAFF. CDR3 coding DNA: TGTGCCAGCATCCAGGGACACCCGAACACTGAAGCTTTCTTT.